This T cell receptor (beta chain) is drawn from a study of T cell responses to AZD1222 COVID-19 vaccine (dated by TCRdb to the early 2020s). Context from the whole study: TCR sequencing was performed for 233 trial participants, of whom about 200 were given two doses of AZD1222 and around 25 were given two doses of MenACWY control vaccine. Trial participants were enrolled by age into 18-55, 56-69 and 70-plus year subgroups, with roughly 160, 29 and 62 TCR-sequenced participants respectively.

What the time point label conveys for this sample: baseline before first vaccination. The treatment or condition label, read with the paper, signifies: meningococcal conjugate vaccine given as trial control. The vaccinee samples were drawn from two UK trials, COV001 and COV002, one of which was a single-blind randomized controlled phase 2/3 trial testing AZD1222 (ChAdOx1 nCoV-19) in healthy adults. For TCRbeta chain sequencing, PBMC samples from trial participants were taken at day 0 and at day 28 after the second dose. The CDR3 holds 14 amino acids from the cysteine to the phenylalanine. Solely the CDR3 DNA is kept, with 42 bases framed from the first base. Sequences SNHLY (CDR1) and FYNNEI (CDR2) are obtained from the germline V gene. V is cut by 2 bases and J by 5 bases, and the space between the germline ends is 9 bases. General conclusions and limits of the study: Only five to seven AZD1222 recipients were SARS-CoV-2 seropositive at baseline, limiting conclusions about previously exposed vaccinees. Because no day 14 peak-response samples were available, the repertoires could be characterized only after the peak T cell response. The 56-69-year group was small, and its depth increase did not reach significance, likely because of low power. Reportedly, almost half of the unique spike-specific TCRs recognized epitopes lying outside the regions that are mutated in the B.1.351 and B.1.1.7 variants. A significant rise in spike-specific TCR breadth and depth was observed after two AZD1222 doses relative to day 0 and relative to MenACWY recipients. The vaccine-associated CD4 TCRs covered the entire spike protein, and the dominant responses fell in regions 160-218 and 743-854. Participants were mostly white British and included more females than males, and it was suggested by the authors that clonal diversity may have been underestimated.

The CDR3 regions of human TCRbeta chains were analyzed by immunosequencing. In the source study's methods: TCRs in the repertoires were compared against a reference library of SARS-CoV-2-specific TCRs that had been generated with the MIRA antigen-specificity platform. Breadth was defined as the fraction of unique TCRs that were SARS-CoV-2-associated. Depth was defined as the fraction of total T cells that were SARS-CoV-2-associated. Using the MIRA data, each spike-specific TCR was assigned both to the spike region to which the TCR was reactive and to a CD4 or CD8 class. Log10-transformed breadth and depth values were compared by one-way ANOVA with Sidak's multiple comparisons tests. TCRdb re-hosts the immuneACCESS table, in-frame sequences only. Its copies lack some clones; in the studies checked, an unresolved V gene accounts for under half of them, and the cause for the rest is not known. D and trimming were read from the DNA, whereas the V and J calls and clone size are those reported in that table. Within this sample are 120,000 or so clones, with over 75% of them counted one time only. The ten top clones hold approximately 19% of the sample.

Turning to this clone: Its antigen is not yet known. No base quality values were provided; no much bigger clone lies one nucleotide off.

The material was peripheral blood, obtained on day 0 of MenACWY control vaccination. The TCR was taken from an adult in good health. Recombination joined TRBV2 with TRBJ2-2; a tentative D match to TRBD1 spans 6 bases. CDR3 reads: CASSERGWTGELFF. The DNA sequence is TGTGCCAGCAGTGAAAGGGGGTGGACCGGGGAGCTGTTTTTT.